Listed here are 27 T cell receptor beta chains from one sample, sequenced in a study of T cell responses to AZD1222 COVID-19 vaccine. Assay used: immunoSEQ multiplex PCR; TCRdb lists only in-frame clones, some missing. The table records around 160,000 clones, 82% of them present only once. The sample here was peripheral blood, taken on day 0 of MenACWY control vaccination. These receptors all come from an adult in good health.

The chain employs TRBV3-1 (or the pseudogene TRBV3-2) and TRBJ2-1; 13 positions agree with TRBD2. There are 16 residues in the CDR3. Per the germline V gene, CDR1 is LGHDT and CDR2 is YNNKEL (reference sequence). The V segment lost 1 base and the J segment 9 bases; nucleotides outside the gene matches: 6. The CDR3 here is CASSQALAGGPGEQFF. The CDR3 nucleotides are TGTGCCAGCAGCCAAGCACTAGCGGGGGGGCCAGGTGAGCAGTTCTTC.

V gene TRBV2 combines with J gene TRBJ2-2; D may be TRBD2 (7 bases). CDR3 size: 17 residues. CDR1 SNHLY and CDR2 FYNNEI come from the germline V gene. V was clipped by 6 bases and J by 4 bases, with 21 bases between them. DNA for the CDR3: TGTGCCAGCAGCCACCCCTGGGGGGGGGCGAGCACCGGGGAGCTGTTTTTT. Protein product: CASSHPWGGASTGELFF. The variable domain in full, with the rest retrieved from reference TRBV2 and TRBJ2-2, is EPEVTQTPSHQVTQMGQEVILRCVPISNHLYFYWYRQILGQKVEFLVSFYNNEISEKSEIFDDQFSVERPDGSNFTLKIRSTKLEDSAMYFCASSHPWGGASTGELFFGEGSRLTVL.

This clone has just one count. The chain combines TRBV9 with TRBJ2-3; TRBD2 aligns across 13 bases. This CDR3 contains 16 residues. V lost 4 bases, J lost 5 bases, and 7 bases stayed unmatched. Germline assignment: CDR1 SGDLS and CDR2 YYNGEE. This CDR3 reads CASSILAGGPGDTQYF. Written as DNA, the CDR3 is TGTGCCAGCAGCATACTAGCGGGGGGGCCCGGAGATACGCAGTATTTT.

The DNA of the CDR3 is TGTGCCAGTAGTACTGCGACAGGCCTGGGTCCCGGGGAGCTGTTTTTT. The encoded protein is CASSTATGLGPGELFF. The V and J genes are TRBV19 and TRBJ2-2, with D possibly matching TRBD1 (6 bases). V was shortened by 4 bases and J by 6 bases, with 18 bases between the two germline ends. The germline V gene has CDR1 LNHDA and CDR2 SQIVND (reference sequence). CDR3 length: 16 residues.

The chain uses TRBV4-1 and TRBJ1-6; 9 bases are shared with TRBD1. This CDR3 region has 16 residues. The germline CDR1 and CDR2 sequences are MGHRA and YSYEKL. V gave up 3 bases and J gave up 8 bases; unmatched junction bases: 8. CDR3 region: CASSQDGTGPDSPLHF. CDR3 bases: TGCGCCAGCAGCCAGGACGGGACAGGGCCGGATTCACCCCTCCACTTT.

The CDR3 nucleotides are TGTGCCAGCAGAGCGCCGCAGGGTAATGAAAAACTGTTTTTT. Amino acid sequence: CASRAPQGNEKLFF. V gene TRBV7-9 combines with J gene TRBJ1-4; maybe TRBD1 (5 bases). Germline assignment: CDR1 SEHNR and CDR2 FQNEAQ (reference sequence). Trimming removed 6 bases from V and 4 bases from J, with 12 bases in between. CDR3 length: 14 residues.

Concerning this clone: This CDR3 is also generated by other DNA sequences in the sample. The rearrangement uses TRBV12-3 or TRBV12-4 and TRBJ1-5; D is unresolved. V lost 3 bases and J lost 6, with 3 bases in between. The CDR3 totals 11 residues. The CDR3 DNA is TGTGCCAGCAGTTTGGGTCAGCCCCAGCATTTT. It codes for CASSLGQPQHF.

The V call is TRBV6-5, the J call TRBJ1-1; D not resolved. The CDR3 has 14 residues. With 6 bases removed from V and 0 bases from J, the gap between germline ends came to 11 bases. Germline assignment: CDR1 MNHEY and CDR2 SVGAGI. The CDR3 loop is CASSQTPLNTEAFF. The CDR3 nucleotides read TGTGCCAGCAGCCAAACTCCACTGAACACTGAAGCTTTCTTT.

This clone was picked up one time. The rearrangement links TRBV6-5 to TRBJ2-7; 7 bases line up with TRBD1. After removal of 6 bases from V and 0 bases from J, the junction contained 5 bases not matched to a gene. The CDR3 sequence is 14 residues long. CDR1 and CDR2 from the germline V gene are MNHEY and SVGAGI. The CDR3 spells CASRGGMGSYEQYF. For the CDR3, the DNA is TGTGCCAGCAGAGGGGGCATGGGCTCCTACGAGCAGTACTTC.

The chain joins TRBV20-1 to TRBJ2-1; possibly TRBD2 for D (5 bases). Per the germline V gene, CDR1 is DFQATT and CDR2 is SNEGSKA (reference sequence). Trimming took 6 bases from V and 9 from J, leaving 12 bases between them. The CDR3 extends over 11 amino acids. This CDR3 reads CSAPTRGEQFF. Here the CDR3 DNA reads TGCAGTGCCCCGACTCGGGGTGAGCAGTTCTTC.

The table lists this clone with a few counts. The chain combines TRBV5-4 with TRBJ1-2; maybe TRBD1 (6 bases). V lost 2 bases and J 4 bases, leaving 21 bases between the germline ends. The CDR3 consists of 17 residues. Germline CDR1 reads SGHNT; CDR2 reads YYREEE (reference sequence). CDR3 bases: TGTGCCAGCAGCTTCAAAGACTCTGGGGGCTGGGGCTATGGCTACACCTTC. This encodes CASSFKDSGGWGYGYTF.

The rearrangement joins TRBV12-3 or TRBV12-4 to TRBJ1-5, with TRBD1 matching 7 bases. The CDR3 spans 13 residues. Losses at the gene ends were 7 bases for V and 5 bases for J; bases not matched to a gene: 5. As DNA, the CDR3 is TGTGCCAGCAACACAGGGGAACATCAGCCCCAGCATTTT. It codes for CASNTGEHQPQHF.

This sequence joins TRBV10-3 and TRBJ1-1; D is unclear. Trimming removed 6 bases from V and 3 bases from J, with 8 bases in between. CDR1 is ENHRY, CDR2 SYGVKD, per germline. The CDR3 runs to 12 residues. The CDR3 DNA follows: TGTGCCATCAGGAGGGAGGACACTGAAGCTTTCTTT. This translates into CAIRREDTEAFF.

This chain links TRBV11-2 with TRBJ1-2; D not resolved. CDR3 length equals 13 residues. Deletions cut 3 bases from V and 8 bases from J, with 13 bases between. Per the germline V gene, CDR1 is SGHAT and CDR2 is FQNNGV. DNA for the CDR3: TGTGCCAGCAGCTTTGAAACACGGCTGGGCTACACCTTC. Translating gives CASSFETRLGYTF.

The chain's CDR3 is CASSRPGTENTEAFF. The CDR3 DNA reads as TGTGCCAGCAGCCGGCCCGGGACAGAGAACACTGAAGCTTTCTTT. The V call is TRBV4-2, the J call TRBJ1-1; 7 nucleotides agree with TRBD1. The CDR3 contains 15 residues. The ends lost 4 bases at V and 1 base at J; junction bases unmatched: 6. From germline, CDR1 is LGHNA and CDR2 YNFKEQ.

The V and J genes are TRBV6-6 and TRBJ2-7, with a possible D match to TRBD2 (7 bases). Trimming removed 8 bases at V and 4 bases at J, with 15 bases between. The CDR3 consists of 13 residues. Per germline, CDR1 MNHNY and CDR2 SVGAGI (reference sequence). The CDR3: CASEGGRGYEQYV. In DNA, the CDR3 is TGTGCCAGCGAGGGGGGGCGCGGGTACGAGCAGTACGTC.

This chain joins TRBV28 and TRBJ2-1; D might be TRBD1 or TRBD2, each matching 5 bases. The CDR3 loop spans 12 amino acids. CDR1 and CDR2 from the germline V gene are MDHEN and SYDVKM. Trimming took off 4 bases at V and 8 bases at J, with 9 bases between the two ends. The CDR3 bases are TGTGCCAGCAGTTGGGGGACCGATGAGCAGTTCTTC. Translation gives CASSWGTDEQFF.

This chain joins TRBV5-1 and TRBJ1-1; D not certain. The CDR3 is 14 residues long. Trimming removed 5 bases from V and 1 base from J, with 12 bases in between. Per the germline V gene, CDR1 is SGHRS and CDR2 is YFSETQ. The CDR3 reads CASRSTTGNTEAFF. The CDR3 DNA reads as TGCGCCAGCAGGTCTACGACCGGGAACACTGAAGCTTTCTTT.

The rearrangement links TRBV15 to TRBJ2-7; 8 nucleotides match TRBD2. This CDR3 is built from 13 residues. Germline CDR1 is LNHNV and CDR2 is YYDKDF (reference sequence). Trimming cost V 9 bases and J 0 bases; bases outside gene matches: 4. Here the CDR3 reads CATTGGSSYEQYF. DNA for the CDR3: TGTGCCACGACGGGGGGGAGCTCCTACGAGCAGTACTTC.

The genes are TRBV3-1 (or the pseudogene TRBV3-2) and TRBJ2-3, with D possibly TRBD2 on 7 matching bases. The V gene's germline CDR1 is LGHDT and CDR2 YNNKEL (reference sequence). This CDR3 has 14 amino acids. With 4 bases removed from V and 3 bases from J, the gap between germline ends came to 11 bases. CDR3 sequence: CASSLGGLTDTQYF. The CDR3 nucleotides read TGTGCCAGCAGCCTCGGGGGGCTGACAGATACGCAGTATTTT.

This sequence joins TRBV2 and TRBJ1-1, with D tentatively TRBD1 (6 bases). Between the trimmed V and J ends, which lost 4 bases and 6 bases, there was a span of 15 bases. This CDR3 is 14 amino acids long. From germline, CDR1 is SNHLY and CDR2 FYNNEI. The CDR3 loop reads CASSGEQGGAEAFF. The CDR3 DNA is TGTGCCAGCAGTGGCGAACAGGGAGGCGCTGAAGCTTTCTTT.

A few counts support this clone. The gene calls are TRBV27 and TRBJ1-1; D is undetermined. The V gene's germline CDR1 is MNHEY and CDR2 SMNVEV (reference sequence). The CDR3 totals 14 residues. Trimming left V 4 bases short and J 0 bases short, with 9 bases between. Written as DNA, the CDR3 is TGTGCCAGCAGTTCCCCTCGCCTGAACACTGAAGCTTTCTTT. This translates into CASSSPRLNTEAFF.

This clone was seen a handful of times. The chain carries TRBV2 and TRBJ1-2; D is uncertain. Trimming took 8 bases from V and 4 from J, leaving 14 bases between them. The CDR3 is 13 residues long. Looked up from germline, CDR1 is SNHLY and CDR2 is FYNNEI. CDR3 protein: CASLFVLAYGYTF. The CDR3 DNA sequence: TGTGCCAGCCTATTCGTTTTAGCCTATGGCTACACCTTC.

The chain is built from TRBV30 and TRBJ2-7, with D uncertain. Trimming stripped 1 base from V and 7 bases from J, with 14 bases between. The CDR3 extends over 13 amino acids. Germline CDR1 and CDR2: GTSNPN and SVGIG (reference sequence). The CDR3 sequence is CAWSGHLLREQYV. In DNA, the CDR3 is TGTGCCTGGAGTGGGCATCTCCTAAGGGAGCAGTACGTC.

The chain couples TRBV6-5 to TRBJ1-5, with TRBD1 matching 10 bases. V lost 6 bases, J lost 3 bases, and 5 bases stayed unmatched. Germline V lookup: CDR1 MNHEY, CDR2 SVGAGI. The CDR3 consists of 15 residues. The CDR3 sequence is CASSRTGGLNQPQHF. The DNA of the CDR3 is TGTGCCAGCAGCCGGACAGGGGGGCTCAATCAGCCCCAGCATTTT.

This chain links TRBV4-2 with TRBJ2-3; TRBD2 might be the D (6 bases). V dropped 0 bases and J dropped 6 bases, with 13 bases sitting between them. The length of the CDR3 is 15 residues. Germline lookup yields CDR1 LGHNA and CDR2 YNFKEQ. CDR3: CASSQEQREIDTQYF. In DNA, the CDR3 is TGTGCCAGCAGCCAAGAGCAACGGGAGATCGATACGCAGTATTTT.

The chain links TRBV7-9 to TRBJ1-1; unclear D gene. CDR3 length equals 13 residues. Deletions cut 4 bases from V and 3 bases from J, with 9 bases between. Germline CDR1 reads SEHNR; CDR2 reads FQNEAQ (reference sequence). This CDR3 is CASSSGGDTEAFF. DNA of the CDR3: TGTGCCAGCAGCTCAGGCGGGGACACTGAAGCTTTCTTT.